This TCR beta chain was identified during a study of cytomegalovirus exposure and HLA in healthy donors (dated by TCRdb to about 2017). General notes on the study: According to a later analysis, the 120 validation repertoires were produced on the same platform as the 600 to 850 repertoires of the first cohort. To predict cytomegalovirus infection status, the study brought together high-throughput TCR immunosequencing, statistical association of individual TCRs with disease status, and machine learning. The study aimed to test whether cataloging public T cell receptors could reveal signatures of past pathogen exposure. A separate validation cohort of over a hundred different subjects was used in addition to the roughly 640-subject first cohort. The paper as a whole reports these results and caveats: In both the original and validation cohorts, the classifier was reported to diagnose cytomegalovirus status with high specificity and sensitivity. The validation cohort had no HLA typing available for a later analysis, so co-occurrence within that cohort was assessed over all 130 or so repertoires. The authors suggested that the approach could potentially be extended to other disease states and immunological phenotypes. Three of the identified cytomegalovirus-associated TCR beta chains were confirmed in vitro to be specific for cytomegalovirus antigens. Of the cluster scores, about 94% were above 0 in a later analysis, which found that TCRs clustered in the first cohort also tended to co-occur in the 95 to 150 validation repertoires. Across donors, most TCR sequences were observed very rarely, whereas some public TCRs were present in many individuals. In the study, about 150 TCR beta chains were listed as associated with cytomegalovirus.

Regarding this clone: The antigen it recognizes is unknown. Per-base quality was not reported, and no clone a single base away is much larger than it.

Library preparation was by the immunoSEQ multiplex PCR assay. Processing in the source paper ran as follows. To diagnose cytomegalovirus status from the catalog of TCR beta chain sequences, a statistical classification framework was built. The table was pulled from immuneACCESS by TCRdb, which kept in-frame rearrangements only. Such tables lose some clones; where checked, under half of the loss comes from unresolved V genes, and the rest has no known cause. The V and J calls and clone size come from that table; D and trimming were worked out from the DNA. Here the sample has fewer than 85,000 clones; about 95% occur a single time. The top ten constitute 0.5% to 0.65% of the sample. The donors were included in the validation cohort of some 120 subjects, a group kept apart from the roughly 700-subject first cohort. V gives up 1 base and J gives up 3 bases, and the segment between their germline ends measures 14 bases. There are 15 amino acids in the CDR3, from cysteine to phenylalanine inclusive. The CDR3 DNA has 45 bases and is translated from base 1. CDR1 and CDR2 were assigned from the germline V gene as SGDLS and YYNGEE.

The material sequenced was PBMCs. The source of this sequence is a woman under 30 in good health and CMV-seronegative. The V and J segments used are TRBV9 and TRBJ2-7; TRBD2 is perhaps the D gene, given 5 matching bases. The CDR3 region has the sequence CASSVRGQRDYEQYF. The sequenced DNA is TGTGCCAGCAGCGTAAGAGGGCAGAGGGACTACGAGCAGTACTTC.